This T cell receptor (beta chain) was retrieved from a study of molecular identifiers for immune sequencing clone quantification. TCRdb re-called the PCR reads through MiXCR, storing one row per CDR3 protein. This repertoire shows hundreds of thousands of distinct CDR3 sequences, roughly 23% found once; its top ten account for 0.78%. This clonotype has ten or more counts. Its antigen is unidentified. The CDR3 sequence is 19 residues long. V was trimmed by 1 base and J by 2 bases, leaving 21 bases between them. Germline V gene lookup returns CDR1 SGHTA and CDR2 FQGNSA. Libraries for naive CD8 T cells, which were made from approximately 20,000 to 980,000 sorted cells, drew on 10%, 30% or 50% of the RNA. Using a CD8+CD4-CCR7+CD45RA+ phenotype, naive CD8 T cells were sorted. Regarding the study as a whole: Identical TCR molecules can share a barcode, and this sharing could underestimate highly expanded clone sizes.

The TCR was taken from a human donor in good health. Some libraries in this study had Jurkat cell RNA spiked in. V usage is TRBV7-2 and J usage is TRBJ1-5; a possible D gene is TRBD1 (6 bases). The sample was naive CD8+ T cells from blood, with Jurkat cell RNA spiked in. The subset is: FACS-sorted CD8+CD4-CCR7+CD45RA+ naive T cells. The CDR3 DNA follows: TGTGCCAGCAGCTTAGTGGGGCAGGGGTACCTTTTGGGCAATCAGCCCCAGCATTTT. Its translation: CASSLVGQGYLLGNQPQHF.